This T cell receptor (beta chain) is from a study of neoadjuvant nivolumab and ipilimumab in lung cancer. General observations from the study: Compared with tumor-adjacent uninvolved lung, resected tumors showed greater richness and clonality. A small number of samples were TCR sequenced.

As regards this clone: Antigen specificity is unknown.

TCRdb's table, derived via immunoSEQ multiplex PCR, lists solely in-frame clones and lacks some. This sample has 39,000 or so clones, with 85% to 90% found just once. There are 14 residues in the CDR3. Germline V CDR1 and CDR2: SEHNR, FQNEAQ (reference sequence). The V and J ends lost 4 bases and 2 bases respectively, with 11 bases between them. The TCR originated in an adult with non-small cell lung cancer. The V gene is TRBV7-9, the J gene TRBJ1-1, with D tentatively TRBD1 (6 bases). The sample here was peripheral blood, taken before neoadjuvant nivolumab, alone or with ipilimumab. This CDR3 reads CASSSQGGNTEAFF. As DNA, the CDR3 is TGTGCCAGCAGCTCACAGGGTGGCAACACTGAAGCTTTCTTT.